The following is a T cell receptor (beta chain) sequence with its context. The data were produced by immunoSEQ multiplex PCR, yet TCRdb's version contains in-frame clones alone and is incomplete. The data show 150,000 to 200,000 clones, just under 95% seen once. The source of the sample is a study of control samples from healthy donors and cancer patients. The source is a man aged 18 to 35 in good health. The specimen sequenced was blood.

The CDR3, as DNA: TGTGCCAGCAGCCCCCGGACACGCGCCGGCACCGGGGAGCTGTTTTTT. Protein: CASSPRTRAGTGELFF. The V call is TRBV7-3, the J call TRBJ2-2, with D perhaps matching TRBD1 (5 bases). CDR3 size: 16 residues. V shed 5 bases and J shed 4 bases, with 17 bases lying between them. Germline lookup yields CDR1 SGHTA and CDR2 FQGTGA. The variable domain in full, completed from reference TRBV7-3 and TRBJ2-2, reads GAGVSQTPSNKVTEKGKYVELRCDPISGHTALYWYRQSLGQGPEFLIYFQGTGAADDSGLPNDRFFAVRPEGSVSTLKIQRTERGDSAVYLCASSPRTRAGTGELFFGEGSRLTVL.